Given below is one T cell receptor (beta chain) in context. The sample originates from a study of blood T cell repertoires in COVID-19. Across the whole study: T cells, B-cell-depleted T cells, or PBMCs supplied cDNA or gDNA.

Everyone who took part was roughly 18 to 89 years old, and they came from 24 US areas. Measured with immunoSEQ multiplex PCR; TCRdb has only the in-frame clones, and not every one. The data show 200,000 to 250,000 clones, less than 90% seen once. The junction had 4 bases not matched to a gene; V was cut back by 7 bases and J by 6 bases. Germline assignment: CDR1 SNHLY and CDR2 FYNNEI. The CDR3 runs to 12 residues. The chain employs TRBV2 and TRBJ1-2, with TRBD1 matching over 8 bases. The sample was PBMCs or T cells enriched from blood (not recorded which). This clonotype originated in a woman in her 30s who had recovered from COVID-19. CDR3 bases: TGTGCCAGCACCAGACAGGGGAATGGCTACACCTTC. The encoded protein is CASTRQGNGYTF.